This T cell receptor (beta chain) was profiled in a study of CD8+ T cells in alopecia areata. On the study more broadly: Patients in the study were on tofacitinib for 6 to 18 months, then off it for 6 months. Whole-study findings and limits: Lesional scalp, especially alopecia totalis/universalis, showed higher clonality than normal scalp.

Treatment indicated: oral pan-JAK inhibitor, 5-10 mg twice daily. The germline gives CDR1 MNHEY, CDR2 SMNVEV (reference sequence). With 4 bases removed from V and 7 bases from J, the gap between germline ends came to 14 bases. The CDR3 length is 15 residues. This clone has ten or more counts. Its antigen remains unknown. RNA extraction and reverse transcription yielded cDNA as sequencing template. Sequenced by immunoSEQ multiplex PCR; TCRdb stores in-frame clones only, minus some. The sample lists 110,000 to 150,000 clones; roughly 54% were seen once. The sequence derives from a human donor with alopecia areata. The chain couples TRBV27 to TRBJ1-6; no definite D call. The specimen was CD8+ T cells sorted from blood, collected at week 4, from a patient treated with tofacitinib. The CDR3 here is CASSSGVVGNSPLHF. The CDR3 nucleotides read TGTGCCAGCAGTTCGGGAGTAGTCGGCAATTCACCCCTCCACTTT.